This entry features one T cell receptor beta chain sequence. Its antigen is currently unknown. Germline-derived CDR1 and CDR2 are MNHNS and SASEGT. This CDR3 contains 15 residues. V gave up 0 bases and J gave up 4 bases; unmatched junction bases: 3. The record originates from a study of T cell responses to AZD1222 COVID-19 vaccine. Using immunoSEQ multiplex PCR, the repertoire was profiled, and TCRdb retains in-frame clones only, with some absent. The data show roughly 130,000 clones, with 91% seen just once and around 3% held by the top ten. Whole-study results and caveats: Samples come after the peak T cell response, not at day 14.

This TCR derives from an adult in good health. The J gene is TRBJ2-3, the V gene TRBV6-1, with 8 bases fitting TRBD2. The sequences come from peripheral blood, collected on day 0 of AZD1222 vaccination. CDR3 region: CASSEAGGGPDTQYF. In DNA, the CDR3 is TGTGCCAGCAGTGAAGCGGGCGGGGGGCCAGATACGCAGTATTTT.